Following are 27 T cell receptor beta chains from one sample sequenced in a study of T-cell memory formation after mild COVID-19. TCRdb fed the 5' RACE reads into MiXCR, producing one record per CDR3 protein. The data show roughly 240,000 distinct CDR3 sequences, roughly 14% seen once. The sequencing sample was made of PBMCs or a T cell subset sorted from them (not recorded which). Receptors originate from an adult woman who had mild COVID-19 (a few samples of this study predate the infection). Cell type and time point are not known.

This clonotype has just a few counts. The genes are TRBV4-3 and TRBJ1-2; 7 positions agree with TRBD1. V was clipped by 0 bases and J by 5 bases; unmatched bases: 9. Germline V lookup: CDR1 LGHNA, CDR2 YSLEER. The CDR3 runs to 16 residues. CDR3 sequence: CASSQDIAPGGYGYTF. In DNA, the CDR3 is TGCGCCAGCAGCCAAGATATCGCTCCAGGGGGGTATGGCTACACCTTC.

This clonotype was seen only a few times. This CDR3 reads CASSIRQGTQETQYF. The CDR3 region has the DNA TGTGCCAGCAGCATCAGACAGGGCACTCAAGAGACCCAGTACTTC. The chain recombines TRBV5-6 with TRBJ2-5; 7 bases line up with TRBD1. The ends lost 4 bases at V and 2 bases at J; junction bases unmatched: 8. This CDR3 contains 15 residues. Germline loops: CDR1 SGHDT, CDR2 YYEEEE. Drawing the rest from reference TRBV5-6 and TRBJ2-5, the complete variable domain is DAGVTQSPTHLIKTRGQQVTLRCSPKSGHDTVSWYQQALGQGPQFIFQYYEEEERQRGNFPDRFSGHQFPNYSSELNVNALLLGDSALYLCASSIRQGTQETQYFGPGTRLLVL.

This clonotype was observed many times. This sequence joins TRBV20-1 and TRBJ1-2; D is possibly TRBD1 (6 bases). The V and J ends lost 4 bases and 8 bases respectively, with 17 bases between them. The germline gives CDR1 DFQATT, CDR2 SNEGSKA (reference sequence). This CDR3 is built from 13 residues. The CDR3 nucleotides read TGCAGTGCTACCCTCCCAGGGGAACGGGGCTACACCTTC. As protein: CSATLPGERGYTF.

The table lists this clonotype with a few counts. The junction departs from germline at one end; a sequencing error may be responsible. The chain employs TRBV7-8 and TRBJ2-5; 9 positions agree with TRBD1. Per germline, CDR1 SGHVS and CDR2 FQNEAQ. CDR3 length: 12 amino acids. The CDR3 region is CASSLALGTGNF. The CDR3, as DNA: TGTGCCAGCAGCTTAGCGCTTGGGACAGGGAACTTC.

The V and J genes are TRBV7-8 and TRBJ2-3; TRBD1 matches 9 bases. CDR1 SGHVS and CDR2 FQNEAQ come from the germline V gene. This CDR3 has 16 amino acids. The V segment lost 1 base and the J segment 2 bases; nucleotides outside the gene matches: 4. CDR3 DNA sequence: TGTGCCAGCAGCTTAGTCCGGGACAGGGTCACAGATACGCAGTATTTT. Translation gives CASSLVRDRVTDTQYF.

This sequence joins TRBV19 and TRBJ2-5; D is perhaps TRBD1 (5 bases). The germline CDR1 and CDR2 sequences are LNHDA and SQIVND (reference sequence). This CDR3 region has 13 residues. V was clipped by 7 bases and J by 5 bases, with 14 bases between them. In DNA form, the CDR3 reads TGTGCCAGTAAGGGGCAGGGCTACGAGACCCAGTACTTC. Protein sequence: CASKGQGYETQYF.

The chain carries TRBV29-1 and TRBJ1-1; tentative D call: TRBD1 (6 bases). This CDR3 region has 12 residues. Germline V gene lookup returns CDR1 SQVTM and CDR2 ANQGSEA. Trimming removed 7 bases at V and 3 bases at J, with 12 bases between. CDR3 coding DNA: TGCAGCGCCAGAAGGGGGGACACTGAAGCTTTCTTT. Protein product: CSARRGDTEAFF.

The chain carries TRBV6-5 and TRBJ2-7; a weak D match, TRBD2 (6 bases). This CDR3 is 15 amino acids long. V was shortened by 2 bases and J by 5 bases, with 16 bases between the two germline ends. Germline V gene lookup returns CDR1 MNHEY and CDR2 SVGAGI. The CDR3 loop is CASSYGRGSGHEQYF. The CDR3 region has the DNA TGTGCCAGCAGTTACGGTCGGGGTAGCGGCCACGAGCAGTACTTC.

This clonotype has just a few counts. The genes are TRBV12-3 or TRBV12-4 and TRBJ2-3; D is tentatively TRBD1 or TRBD2 (5 bases each). Between the trimmed V and J ends, which lost 5 bases and 6 bases, there was a span of 18 bases. The CDR3 consists of 15 residues. The CDR3 region is CASSPDVGEMDTQYF. The DNA of the CDR3 is TGTGCCAGCAGTCCAGATGTGGGGGAGATGGATACGCAGTATTTT.

The gene calls are TRBV6-5 and TRBJ1-2, with 9 nucleotides matching TRBD1. J gave up 3 bases and V 2 bases, and 4 bases lay outside the gene matches. The CDR3 contains 15 residues. The germline CDR1 and CDR2 sequences are MNHEY and SVGAGI. CDR3 sequence: CASSYADRGYYGYTF. DNA of the CDR3: TGTGCCAGCAGTTACGCGGACAGGGGCTACTATGGCTACACCTTC.

This clonotype was recorded once. The rearrangement uses TRBV3-1 and TRBJ2-6; possible D gene TRBD1, 7 bases. Germline values: CDR1 LGHDT, CDR2 YNNKEL (reference sequence). The CDR3 spans 18 residues. Deletions cut 4 bases from V and 0 bases from J, with 16 bases between. CDR3 nucleotides: TGTGCCAGCAGCCCAGGGGGGCTGGTACGCTCTGGGGCCAACGTCCTGACTTTC. Its protein is CASSPGGLVRSGANVLTF.

The chain recombines TRBV20-1 with TRBJ2-5; D might be TRBD2 (6 bases). Germline V lookup: CDR1 DFQATT, CDR2 SNEGSKA (reference sequence). Trimming left V 6 bases short and J 2 bases short, with 13 bases between. This CDR3 region has 13 residues. The chain's CDR3 is CSARSSGQETQYF. The CDR3, as DNA: TGCAGTGCCAGAAGCAGCGGGCAAGAGACCCAGTACTTC.

In this sample, this clonotype turned up many times. The rearrangement joins TRBV5-1 to TRBJ2-7; 9 bases fit TRBD2. The CDR3 is made up of 14 amino acids. The germline V gene encodes CDR1 SGHRS and CDR2 YFSETQ. With V trimmed by 6 bases and J by 0 bases, 4 bases remained unmatched. CDR3 in amino acids: CASTSGESSYEQYF. CDR3 sequence (DNA): TGCGCCAGCACTAGCGGGGAGAGCTCCTACGAGCAGTACTTC.

Only a few counts were recorded for this clonotype. The genes are TRBV5-1 and TRBJ2-3, with D maybe TRBD1 (5 bases). The ends were cut back, 0 bases at V and 2 bases at J, with 10 bases in the middle. CDR3 length: 15 amino acids. Germline CDR1 SGHRS, CDR2 YFSETQ. CDR3 in amino acids: CASSLGPGPTDTQYF. The CDR3 DNA is TGCGCCAGCAGCTTGGGTCCAGGGCCCACAGATACGCAGTATTTT. Full variable domain (remainder filled in from reference TRBV5-1 and TRBJ2-3): KAGVTQTPRYLIKTRGQQVTLSCSPISGHRSVSWYQQTPGQGLQFLFEYFSETQRNKGNFPGRFSGRQFSNSRSEMNVSTLELGDSALYLCASSLGPGPTDTQYFGPGTRLTVL.

This clonotype was observed a few times. This rearrangement joins TRBV18 to TRBJ2-7; TRBD2 is a possible D gene (6 bases). Germline CDR1 is KGHSH and CDR2 is LQKENI. This CDR3 has 15 residues. Trimming stripped 4 bases from V and 2 bases from J, with 15 bases between. CDR3 DNA: TGTGCCAGCTCACTGGGGACTGCCACTACCTACGAGCAGTACTTC. Protein sequence: CASSLGTATTYEQYF. Drawing the rest from reference TRBV18 and TRBJ2-7, the complete variable domain is NAGVMQNPRHLVRRRGQEARLRCSPMKGHSHVYWYRQLPEEGLKFMVYLQKENIIDESGMPKERFSAEFPKEGPSILRIQQVVRGDSAAYFCASSLGTATTYEQYFGPGTRLTVT.

This clonotype was seen at least ten times. The gene calls are TRBV4-1 and TRBJ2-7; 9 bases line up with TRBD1. The junction had 8 bases not matched to a gene; V was cut back by 3 bases and J by 5 bases. From germline, CDR1 is MGHRA and CDR2 YSYEKL. This CDR3 is 15 amino acids long. The DNA for the CDR3 is TGCGCCAGCAGCCAGGCCGGGGACAGGGCGAACGAGCAGTACTTC. Encoded protein: CASSQAGDRANEQYF.

The chain couples TRBV6-1 to TRBJ2-7, with 8 bases lining up with TRBD2. Germline CDR1 reads MNHNS; CDR2 reads SASEGT. The CDR3 has 16 residues. The trim removed 3 bases at V and 3 bases at J, leaving 10 bases unmatched. The CDR3 protein is CASSEGGAGAFYEQYF. CDR3 sequence (DNA): TGTGCCAGCAGTGAGGGTGGAGCGGGGGCCTTCTACGAGCAGTACTTC.

This clonotype has just a few counts. The chain is built from TRBV29-1 and TRBJ2-1; D not resolved. Germline CDR1 reads SQVTM; CDR2 reads ANQGSEA. CDR3 size: 15 residues. V lost 2 bases and J lost 0, with 11 bases in between. CDR3 sequence (DNA): TGCAGCGTTGAACCTGGAAGTCTCTCCTACAATGAGCAGTTCTTC. Encoded protein: CSVEPGSLSYNEQFF.

The chain uses TRBV7-2 and TRBJ1-5, with unresolved D. Germline CDR1 SGHTA, CDR2 FQGNSA. V was cut by 8 bases and J by 5 bases, with 10 bases left in between. CDR3 length: 12 amino acids. CDR3 in DNA: TGTGCCAGCTCTCCGTATGATCAGCCCCAGCATTTT. It translates to CASSPYDQPQHF.

The chain carries TRBV5-5 and TRBJ1-1; unclear D gene. V lost 1 base, J lost 4 bases, and 11 bases lay in between. Germline CDR1 SGHKS, CDR2 YYEKEE (reference sequence). This CDR3 has 14 amino acids. CDR3 residues: CASSLKHQPTEAFF. The CDR3 nucleotides are TGTGCCAGCAGCTTGAAACACCAACCCACTGAAGCTTTCTTT.

The rearrangement joins TRBV5-1 to TRBJ2-7, with TRBD2 matching over 10 bases. CDR1 is SGHRS and CDR2 is YFSETQ in the germline V gene. The CDR3 has 15 residues. V was clipped by 1 base and J by 2 bases; unmatched bases: 3. CDR3 sequence reads: CASSLNLAGAYEQYF. CDR3 in DNA: TGCGCCAGCAGCTTGAACCTAGCGGGAGCCTACGAGCAGTACTTC. Full variable domain (rest looked up from reference TRBV5-1 and TRBJ2-7): KAGVTQTPRYLIKTRGQQVTLSCSPISGHRSVSWYQQTPGQGLQFLFEYFSETQRNKGNFPGRFSGRQFSNSRSEMNVSTLELGDSALYLCASSLNLAGAYEQYFGPGTRLTVT.

The gene calls are TRBV3-1 and TRBJ1-1; D is perhaps TRBD1 (6 bases). The V and J ends lost 4 bases and 3 bases respectively, with 12 bases between them. CDR3 length: 14 amino acids. Germline CDR1 reads LGHDT; CDR2 reads YNNKEL (reference sequence). The CDR3 here is CASSLTGSYTEAFF. In DNA form, the CDR3 reads TGTGCCAGCAGCCTCACAGGGTCATACACTGAAGCTTTCTTT.

This clonotype was detected ten times or more. CDR3 in DNA: TGTGCCAGCAGCTTTAACAGAGTAGACTCTGGGGCCAACGTCCTGACTTTC. This encodes CASSFNRVDSGANVLTF. This chain connects TRBV11-2 to TRBJ2-6, with D unresolved. There are 17 residues in the CDR3. Germline loops: CDR1 SGHAT, CDR2 FQNNGV. V lost 3 bases and J 0 bases, leaving 12 bases between the germline ends.

This clonotype was recorded at least ten times. CDR3: CASSLWHMDNQPQHF. The CDR3 nucleotides are TGTGCCAGCAGCTTGTGGCACATGGACAATCAGCCCCAGCATTTT. The rearrangement links TRBV5-6 to TRBJ1-5; D gene uncertain. V gave up 1 base and J gave up 3 bases, with 11 bases separating them. The CDR3 sequence is 15 residues long. The germline gives CDR1 SGHDT, CDR2 YYEEEE.

This clonotype has only a few counts. The rearrangement uses TRBV7-2 and TRBJ1-5; D gene ambiguous. The CDR3 has 16 residues. V dropped 0 bases and J dropped 0 bases, with 9 bases sitting between them. Germline CDR1 is SGHTA and CDR2 is FQGNSA. CDR3 DNA: TGTGCCAGCAGCTTAGCGGGCCAGTTTAGCAATCAGCCCCAGCATTTT. Its protein product is CASSLAGQFSNQPQHF.

This clonotype was seen more than once but under ten times. A read error may produce the germline difference seen at one junction end. The chain combines TRBV7-9 with TRBJ2-6; TRBD1 matches 7 bases. Germline V gene lookup returns CDR1 SEHNR and CDR2 FQNEAQ (reference sequence). This CDR3 has 16 residues. The CDR3 spells CASSLAGGSAANVLTF. The CDR3 nucleotides read TGTGCCAGCAGCTTAGCAGGGGGCTCTGCGGCCAACGTCCTGACTTTC.

This clonotype was recorded a few times. This chain uses TRBV19 with TRBJ1-5, with a tentative D call TRBD1 (6 bases). The ends were cut back, 2 bases at V and 2 bases at J, with 10 bases in the middle. There are 15 residues in the CDR3. Germline CDR1 is LNHDA and CDR2 is SQIVND (reference sequence). The DNA of the CDR3 is TGTGCCAGTAGTATAAACAGGGCCGGCAATCAGCCCCAGCATTTT. This codes for CASSINRAGNQPQHF.